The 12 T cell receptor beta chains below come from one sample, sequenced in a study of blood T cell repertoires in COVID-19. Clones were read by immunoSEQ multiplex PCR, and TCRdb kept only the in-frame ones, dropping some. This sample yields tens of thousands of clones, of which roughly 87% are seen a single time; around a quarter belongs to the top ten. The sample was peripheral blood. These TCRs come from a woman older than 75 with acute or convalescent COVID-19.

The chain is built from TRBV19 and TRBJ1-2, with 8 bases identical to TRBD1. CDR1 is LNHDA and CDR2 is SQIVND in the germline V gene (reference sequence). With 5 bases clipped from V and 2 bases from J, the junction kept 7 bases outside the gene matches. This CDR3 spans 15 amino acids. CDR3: CASSLRTGPNYGYTF. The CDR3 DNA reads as TGTGCCAGTAGTCTCAGGACAGGGCCGAACTATGGCTACACCTTC.

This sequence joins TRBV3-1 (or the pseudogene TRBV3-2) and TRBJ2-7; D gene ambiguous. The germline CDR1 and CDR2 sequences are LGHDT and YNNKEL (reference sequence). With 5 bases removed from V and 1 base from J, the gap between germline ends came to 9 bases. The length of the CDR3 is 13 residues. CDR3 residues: CASSLPRSYEQYF. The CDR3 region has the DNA TGTGCCAGCAGCTTACCCCGGTCCTACGAGCAGTACTTC.

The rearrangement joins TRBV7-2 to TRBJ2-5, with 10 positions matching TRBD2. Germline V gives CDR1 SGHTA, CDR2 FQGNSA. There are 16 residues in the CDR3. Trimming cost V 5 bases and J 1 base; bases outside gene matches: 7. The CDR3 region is CASSLGLAAGQETQYF. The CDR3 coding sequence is TGTGCCAGCAGCCTAGGACTAGCGGCGGGCCAAGAGACCCAGTACTTC.

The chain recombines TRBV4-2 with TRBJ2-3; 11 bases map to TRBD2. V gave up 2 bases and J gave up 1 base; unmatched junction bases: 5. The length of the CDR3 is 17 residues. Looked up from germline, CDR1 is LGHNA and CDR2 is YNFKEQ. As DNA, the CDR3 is TGTGCCAGCAGCCAACAGCTTAGCGGGGGGGGCACAGATACGCAGTATTTT. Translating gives CASSQQLSGGGTDTQYF.

CDR3 in amino acids: CSASKGVVRETQYF. The CDR3 nucleotides read TGCAGTGCTAGTAAGGGGGTTGTCAGGGAGACCCAGTACTTC. This rearrangement joins TRBV20-1 to TRBJ2-5, with TRBD1 as a possible D gene (6 bases). V lost 3 bases to trimming and J lost 5 bases, with 16 bases between them. CDR3 length: 14 amino acids. Germline CDR1 reads DFQATT; CDR2 reads SNEGSKA (reference sequence).

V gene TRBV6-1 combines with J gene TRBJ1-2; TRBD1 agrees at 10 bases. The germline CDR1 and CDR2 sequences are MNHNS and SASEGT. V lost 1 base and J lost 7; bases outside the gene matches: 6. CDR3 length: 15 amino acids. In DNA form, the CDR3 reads TGTGCCAGCAGTGAAGGGGGGACAGGGGTGTTTGGCTACACCTTC. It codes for CASSEGGTGVFGYTF.

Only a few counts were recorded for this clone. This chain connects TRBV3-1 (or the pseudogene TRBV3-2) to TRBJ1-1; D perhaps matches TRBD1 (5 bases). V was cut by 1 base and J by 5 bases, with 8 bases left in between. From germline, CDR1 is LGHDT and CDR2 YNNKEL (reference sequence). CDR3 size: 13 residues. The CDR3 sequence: CASSQVQGTEAFF. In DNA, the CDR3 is TGTGCCAGCAGCCAAGTCCAGGGAACTGAAGCTTTCTTT.

CDR3 protein: CASSLFPSGATGELFF. The CDR3 DNA sequence: TGTGCCAGCAGTTTATTCCCTAGCGGGGCGACCGGGGAGCTGTTTTTT. The chain has TRBV28 and TRBJ2-2; 9 bases line up with TRBD2. CDR1 and CDR2 (germline): MDHEN, SYDVKM. The V segment lost 1 base and the J segment 5 bases; nucleotides outside the gene matches: 5. There are 16 residues in the CDR3.

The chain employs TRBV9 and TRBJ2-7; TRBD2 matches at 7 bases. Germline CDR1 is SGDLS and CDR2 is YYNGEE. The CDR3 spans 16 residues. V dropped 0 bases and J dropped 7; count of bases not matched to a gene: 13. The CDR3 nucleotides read TGTGCCAGCAGCGTAGCTTTAGCGGGCCCCGGGACGGAGCAGTACTTC. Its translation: CASSVALAGPGTEQYF.

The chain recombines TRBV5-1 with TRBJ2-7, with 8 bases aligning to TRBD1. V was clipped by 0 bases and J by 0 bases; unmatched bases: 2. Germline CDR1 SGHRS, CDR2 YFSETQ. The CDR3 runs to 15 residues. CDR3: CASSLGTGSSYEQYF. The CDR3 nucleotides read TGCGCCAGCAGCTTGGGGACAGGGAGCTCCTACGAGCAGTACTTC. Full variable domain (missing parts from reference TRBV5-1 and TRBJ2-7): KAGVTQTPRYLIKTRGQQVTLSCSPISGHRSVSWYQQTPGQGLQFLFEYFSETQRNKGNFPGRFSGRQFSNSRSEMNVSTLELGDSALYLCASSLGTGSSYEQYFGPGTRLTVT.

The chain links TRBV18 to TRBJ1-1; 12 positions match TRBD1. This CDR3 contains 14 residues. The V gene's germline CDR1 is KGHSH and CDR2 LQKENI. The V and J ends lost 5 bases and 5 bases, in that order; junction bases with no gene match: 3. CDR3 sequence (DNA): TGTGCCAGCTCATCGGGACAGGGGGCTACTGAAGCTTTCTTT. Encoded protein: CASSSGQGATEAFF.

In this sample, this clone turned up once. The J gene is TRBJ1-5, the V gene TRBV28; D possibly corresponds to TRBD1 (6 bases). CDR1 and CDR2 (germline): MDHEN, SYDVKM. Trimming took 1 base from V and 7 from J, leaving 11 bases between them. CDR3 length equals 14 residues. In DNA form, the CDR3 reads TGTGCCAGCAGTTTATCACCGGGACAACAGCCCCAGCATTTT. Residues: CASSLSPGQQPQHF.